This TCR beta chain emerged from a study of graft-versus-host responses after intestinal transplantation. Study at large: Anti-thymocyte globulin was used for induction in all recipients, who then took tacrolimus and steroids for roughly 3 years.

Clones were read by immunoSEQ multiplex PCR, and TCRdb kept only the in-frame ones, dropping some. In the table there are 25,000 to 30,000 clones, about 81% of which are singletons. Whole-study results and caveats: Detected in recipient marrow were GvH clones, some of which were first observed in ileum or blood.

This clone was found a few times. The antigen remains unidentified. The germline CDR1 and CDR2 sequences are MNHEY and SVGAGI. The CDR3 totals 16 residues. V gave up 2 bases and J gave up 8 bases; unmatched junction bases: 6. This TCR came from a human donor who received an intestinal transplant. This chain joins TRBV6-5 and TRBJ2-1; 13 bases agree with TRBD2. Sequencing used unstimulated CD4+ T cells sorted from spleen or lymph node cells, obtained before intestinal transplant. The CDR3 sequence is CASSYLTSGGAHEQFF. CDR3 nucleotide sequence: TGTGCCAGCAGTTACCTAACTAGCGGGGGGGCCCATGAGCAGTTCTTC.